Presented here are 9 T cell receptor beta chains from one specimen sequenced in a study of chemoradiotherapy in HPV16-positive cancers. Data came from immunoSEQ multiplex PCR; TCRdb stores just in-frame clones and leaves some out. In the table there are fewer than 35,000 clones, about 94% of which are singletons. The specimen was blood, collected from a patient who underwent chemoradiotherapy. All receptors derive from a human donor with HPV-associated anogenital cancer.

Here the CDR3 DNA reads TGTGCCAGCAGCCCAAGACTATCTCCGCAGCCCCAGCATTTT. This sequence encodes CASSPRLSPQPQHF. The rearrangement joins TRBV7-6 to TRBJ1-5, with D uncertain. V was pared by 5 bases and J by 7 bases, with 15 bases between. The CDR3 totals 14 residues. Germline V CDR1 and CDR2: SGHVS, FNYEAQ.

The CDR3 DNA reads as TGTGCCAGCAGTTACTCTTGGACTAGCGGCTCCGGGGAGCTGTTTTTT. Residues: CASSYSWTSGSGELFF. The chain uses TRBV6-5 and TRBJ2-2; 10 bases match TRBD2. The junction had 4 bases not matched to a gene; V was cut back by 0 bases and J by 6 bases. Germline V gene sequence: CDR1 MNHEY, CDR2 SVGAGI. This CDR3 spans 16 amino acids.

The chain links TRBV5-6 to TRBJ1-5; the D is unclear. The V gene's germline CDR1 is SGHDT and CDR2 YYEEEE. V lost 1 base to trimming and J lost 0 bases, with 8 bases between them. CDR3 size: 15 residues. CDR3 sequence (DNA): TGTGCCAGCAGCTTGTCTGGGTATAGCAATCAGCCCCAGCATTTT. This codes for CASSLSGYSNQPQHF.

The CDR3 loop reads CASSSGGSTGELFF. The CDR3 DNA is TGTGCCAGCAGCTCTGGGGGCAGCACCGGGGAGCTGTTTTTT. This sequence joins TRBV5-6 and TRBJ2-2, with D perhaps matching TRBD1 (6 bases). The germline V gene encodes CDR1 SGHDT and CDR2 YYEEEE. Trimming pared 3 bases from V and 4 bases from J, leaving 10 bases between. The CDR3 runs to 14 residues. The full variable domain, its missing parts supplied by reference TRBV5-6 and TRBJ2-2, is DAGVTQSPTHLIKTRGQQVTLRCSPKSGHDTVSWYQQALGQGPQFIFQYYEEEERQRGNFPDRFSGHQFPNYSSELNVNALLLGDSALYLCASSSGGSTGELFFGEGSRLTVL.

The gene calls are TRBV2 and TRBJ2-2, with TRBD1 identical over 7 bases. CDR3 length: 14 amino acids. Germline V gene lookup returns CDR1 SNHLY and CDR2 FYNNEI. Germline trimming cut 6 bases from V and 0 bases from J; bases unmatched to any gene: 1. CDR3 protein: CASSGTANTGELFF. In nucleotides, the CDR3 is TGTGCCAGCAGCGGGACAGCGAACACCGGGGAGCTGTTTTTT.

V usage is TRBV19 and J usage is TRBJ2-6; TRBD1 might be the D (6 bases). The CDR3 consists of 17 residues. Germline V gene sequence: CDR1 LNHDA, CDR2 SQIVND (reference sequence). Trimming removed 6 bases from V and 0 bases from J, with 15 bases in between. CDR3 protein: CASRSPDSSSGANVLTF. DNA for the CDR3: TGTGCCAGTAGGTCCCCGGACAGCAGCTCTGGGGCCAACGTCCTGACTTTC.

This clone turned up a few times. The chain combines TRBV5-6 with TRBJ2-7; a weak D match, TRBD1 (6 bases). Trimming left V 0 bases short and J 4 bases short, with 14 bases between. In germline, CDR1 is SGHDT, CDR2 YYEEEE. This CDR3 contains 15 residues. The CDR3 sequence: CASSLANRDEYEQYF. The CDR3 region has the DNA TGTGCCAGCAGCTTGGCCAACAGGGATGAATACGAGCAGTACTTC. Based on the CDR3 plus reference TRBV5-6 and TRBJ2-7, the full variable domain is DAGVTQSPTHLIKTRGQQVTLRCSPKSGHDTVSWYQQALGQGPQFIFQYYEEEERQRGNFPDRFSGHQFPNYSSELNVNALLLGDSALYLCASSLANRDEYEQYFGPGTRLTVT.

The chain has TRBV4-1 and TRBJ1-6, with 8 bases fitting TRBD1. Trimming cost V 1 base and J 14 bases; bases outside gene matches: 13. Germline V CDR1 and CDR2: MGHRA, YSYEKL. The CDR3 is 16 residues long. The CDR3 region has the DNA TGCGCCAGCAGCCAAGGGGCGGGACAGGCTTCTGATGCCCTCCACTTT. Residues: CASSQGAGQASDALHF.

V usage is TRBV4-1 and J usage is TRBJ2-3; maybe TRBD2 (7 bases). The CDR3 extends over 15 amino acids. V was trimmed by 1 base and J by 4 bases, leaving 12 bases between them. Germline V gene lookup returns CDR1 MGHRA and CDR2 YSYEKL. Here the CDR3 reads CASSQGWGGADTQYF. For the CDR3, the DNA is TGCGCCAGCAGCCAAGGCTGGGGGGGCGCAGATACGCAGTATTTT.